This is a list of T cell receptor beta chains from one sample in a study of CD8+CD57+ T cells in acquired aplastic anemia. MiXCR, applied by TCRdb to the reads, yields one record per CDR3 protein. Of about 210,000 distinct CDR3 sequences listed, over 60% were seen once; the top ten hold about 29%. The material sequenced was sorted CD4+, CD8+, or CD8+CD57+ T cells (not recorded which) from PBMCs. The receptor source for this set is a human donor in good health. CDR3s include the opening cysteine and the closing phenylalanine or tryptophan. The D gene is left open where the match is weak. Some rows mark clone size as missing; the rest say once, few, many or name a class of expanded clone.

V gene	clone size	J gene	D gene	CDR3 protein	CDR3 DNA
TRBV7-9	once	TRBJ2-7	.	CASSQFRDISCEQYF	TGTGCCAGCAGCCAATTCCGGGACATCTCCTGCGAGCAGTACTTC
TRBV29-1	.	TRBJ2-5	TRBD2	CSARDSGRGRGGRETQYF	TGCAGTGCTAGAGATTCGGGAAGGGGGCGGGGGGGCCGGGAGACCCAGTACTTC
TRBV15	.	TRBJ2-3	.	CATSRRGDTQYF	TGTGCCACCAGCAGGCGGGGAGATACGCAGTATTTT
TRBV24-1	.	TRBJ2-5	TRBD2	CATSLSGRETQYF	TGTGCCACCAGTCTTAGCGGGAGGGAGACCCAGTACTTC
TRBV7-2	.	TRBJ2-7	TRBD2	CASSGVSGSSEQYF	TGTGCCAGCAGTGGGGTTAGCGGGAGTAGCGAGCAGTACTTC
TRBV24-1	.	TRBJ2-7	TRBD1	CATEDRGRDEQYF	TGTGCCACCGAGGACAGGGGGCGGGACGAGCAGTACTTC
TRBV7-8	.	TRBJ2-3	TRBD2	CASSLGRGSDTQYF	TGTGCCAGCAGCTTAGGGCGGGGGTCAGATACGCAGTATTTT
TRBV7-7	many	TRBJ2-1	TRBD2	CASSLRLAGVYEQFF	TGTGCTAGCAGCTTACGTCTAGCGGGAGTATACGAGCAGTTCTTC
TRBV14	many	TRBJ2-7	.	CASSVGVGASYEQYF	TGTGCCAGCAGCGTCGGCGTAGGGGCTTCCTACGAGCAGTACTTC
TRBV15	.	TRBJ2-1	TRBD2	CATSRDTSGSIHEQFF	TGTGCCACCAGCAGAGACACTAGCGGGAGCATACATGAGCAGTTCTTC
TRBV6-1	.	TRBJ2-1	.	CASREGRSYNEQFF	TGTGCCAGCAGAGAGGGACGGTCCTACAATGAGCAGTTCTTC
TRBV24-1	.	TRBJ2-3	TRBD2	CATSDLVRGGADTQYF	TGTGCCACCAGTGATTTGGTGAGGGGAGGGGCAGATACGCAGTATTTT
TRBV20-1	.	TRBJ2-7	TRBD2	CSAPGGGEQYYEQYF	TGCAGTGCCCCTGGGGGGGGGGAACAGTACTACGAGCAGTACTTC
TRBV20-1	.	TRBJ1-6	.	CSAEGLGRDNSPLHF	TGCAGTGCTGAGGGACTTGGCAGGGATAATTCACCCCTCCACTTT
TRBV9	many	TRBJ2-7	.	CASSVAQGAHEQYF	TGTGCCAGCAGCGTAGCTCAAGGGGCCCACGAGCAGTACTTC
TRBV9	.	TRBJ2-2	.	CASTASGGELFF	TGTGCCAGCACCGCAAGCGGGGGGGAGCTGTTTTTT
TRBV7-3	.	TRBJ2-7	.	CASSLVVGGLYEQYF	TGTGCCAGCAGCTTGGTTGTGGGGGGACTCTACGAGCAGTACTTC
TRBV14	.	TRBJ2-1	.	CASSQATLTGAAYNEQFF	TGTGCCAGCAGCCAAGCTACGCTCACGGGGGCCGCCTACAATGAGCAGTTCTTC
TRBV7-9	many	TRBJ2-7	.	CASSSVAGGGEQYF	TGTGCCAGCAGCTCCGTGGCTGGGGGCGGCGAGCAGTACTTC
TRBV7-9	many	TRBJ1-1	.	CASSSDSNTEAFF	TGTGCCAGCAGCTCTGACAGTAACACTGAAGCTTTCTTT
TRBV2	few	TRBJ2-7	.	CASSEGTDEQYF	TGTGCCAGCAGTGAAGGTACGGACGAGCAGTACTTC
TRBV6-5	few	TRBJ2-7	.	CASSYDPTREQYF	TGTGCCAGCAGTTACGACCCTACGAGGGAGCAGTACTTC
TRBV24-1	.	TRBJ1-1	TRBD1	CATSEMGQYSFF	TGTGCCACCAGTGAGATGGGACAGTACAGTTTCTTT
TRBV5-1	.	TRBJ2-1	.	CASSHAQGNEQFF	TGCGCCAGCAGCCACGCTCAGGGGAATGAGCAGTTCTTC
TRBV20-1	.	TRBJ2-1	TRBD2	CSARLLAVSYNEQFF	TGCAGTGCTAGATTGCTAGCGGTCTCCTACAATGAGCAGTTCTTC
TRBV29-1	.	TRBJ2-2	TRBD2	CSVLGLAGAGELFF	TGCAGCGTTCTTGGACTAGCGGGAGCAGGGGAGCTGTTTTTT
TRBV5-1	.	TRBJ2-2	.	CASSRTASNTGELFF	TGCGCCAGCAGTCGGACGGCCTCGAACACCGGGGAGCTGTTTTTT
TRBV20-1	.	TRBJ1-5	TRBD1	CSAPLGRGLYNEPQHF	TGCAGTGCACCCCTCGGCAGGGGGCTCTACAATGAGCCCCAGCATTTT
TRBV12-3/TRBV12-4	many	TRBJ1-5	.	CASQKAGHNQPQHF	TGTGCCAGCCAAAAGGCAGGGCACAATCAGCCCCAGCATTTT
TRBV15	.	TRBJ2-3	.	CATSRDKGGPDTQYF	TGTGCCACCAGCAGAGATAAGGGGGGGCCAGATACGCAGTATTTT
TRBV10-3	many	TRBJ2-6	.	CAITPDSGANVLTF	TGTGCCATCACCCCAGACTCTGGGGCCAACGTCCTGACTTTC
TRBV10-2	.	TRBJ2-1	.	CASSDSGPYNEQFF	TGCGCCAGCAGTGATAGCGGACCCTACAATGAGCAGTTCTTC
TRBV4-1	many	TRBJ2-7	TRBD1	CASSWDRGLAYEQYF	TGCGCCAGCAGCTGGGACAGGGGGCTTGCCTACGAGCAGTACTTC
TRBV20-1	few	TRBJ2-3	.	CSARGVKHRTDTQYF	TGCAGTGCTAGAGGGGTAAAGCACCGCACAGATACGCAGTATTTT
TRBV12-3/TRBV12-4	many	TRBJ2-1	.	CASSLRGDEQFF	TGTGCCAGCAGTTTACGGGGTGATGAGCAGTTCTTC
TRBV20-1	.	TRBJ2-3	.	CSARKEQLDTQYF	TGCAGTGCTAGAAAGGAGCAACTAGATACGCAGTATTTT
TRBV7-9	few	TRBJ1-1	TRBD1	CASKGQGENTEAFF	TGTGCCAGCAAAGGACAGGGTGAGAACACTGAAGCTTTCTTT
TRBV6-6	.	TRBJ1-5	.	CASSQAGNQPQHF	TGTGCCAGCTCCCAGGCAGGCAATCAGCCCCAGCATTTT
TRBV27	few	TRBJ1-5	.	CASSLSGEREQPQHF	TGTGCCAGCAGTTTGTCAGGGGAACGAGAGCAGCCCCAGCATTTT
TRBV2	.	TRBJ1-2	.	CASKSGRSYGYTF	TGTGCCAGCAAAAGCGGACGGTCCTATGGCTACACCTTC
TRBV6-5	few	TRBJ1-1	TRBD1	CATSPRDRGQNTEAFF	TGTGCCACCAGCCCCCGGGACAGGGGGCAAAACACTGAAGCTTTCTTT
TRBV4-1	many	TRBJ1-2	.	CASSQDRWTFDGYTF	TGCGCCAGCAGCCAAGATAGGTGGACGTTCGATGGCTACACCTTC
TRBV6-4	medium-sized	TRBJ2-3	.	CASSDSGGATDTQYF	TGTGCCAGCAGTGACTCGGGGGGGGCCACAGATACGCAGTATTTT
TRBV5-1	many	TRBJ1-1	.	CASSLHSNTEAFF	TGCGCCAGCAGCTTACACAGTAACACTGAAGCTTTCTTT
TRBV24-1	few	TRBJ2-2	TRBD1	CATSDAGTVSGELFF	TGTGCCACCAGTGACGCCGGGACAGTCAGCGGGGAGCTGTTTTTT
TRBV4-2	.	TRBJ2-7	.	CASSQVGGFAEQYF	TGTGCCAGCAGCCAAGTTGGGGGATTCGCCGAGCAGTACTTC
TRBV7-9	.	TRBJ2-1	TRBD1	CASSYGTGDNEQFF	TGTGCCAGCAGCTACGGGACAGGTGACAATGAGCAGTTCTTC
TRBV10-3	.	TRBJ2-7	TRBD1	CAISEPDRAYEQYF	TGTGCCATCAGTGAACCGGACAGGGCCTACGAGCAGTACTTC